The 5 T cell receptor beta chains reported below all come from one sample, sequenced in a study of T cell repertoires in aging, cancer and after chemotherapy. Peripheral blood genomic DNA, not sorted cells or RNA, was the template. TRB rearrangements spanning V, D and J were amplified using mixed TRB-A/B primers. TCRdb recomputed calls from the multiplex PCR reads with MiXCR, one row per CDR3 protein. This table has approximately 9,600 distinct CDR3 sequences, 20% to 30% appearing once. Sequenced material: blood. These receptors all come from a human donor in good health.

This clonotype was seen a handful of times. The chain recombines TRBV6-5 with TRBJ2-7, with no clear D. V was pared by 5 bases and J by 0 bases, with 5 bases between. Germline loops: CDR1 MNHEY, CDR2 SVGAGI. CDR3 size: 12 residues. CDR3 residues: CASSGDSYEQYF. The CDR3 DNA is TGTGCCAGCAGTGGGGACTCCTACGAGCAGTACTTC.

By share, this clonotype ranks as medium-sized. The chain joins TRBV27 to TRBJ1-1; D might be TRBD1 (5 bases). The CDR3 has 13 residues. Trimming stripped 5 bases from V and 4 bases from J, with 11 bases between. Germline-derived CDR1 and CDR2 are MNHEY and SMNVEV (reference sequence). Written as DNA, the CDR3 is TGTGCCAGCAGTGCGGGGCGAAGCACTGAAGCTTTCTTT. Translating it yields CASSAGRSTEAFF.

The chain couples TRBV6-5 to TRBJ1-5; D gene unclear. CDR1 MNHEY and CDR2 SVGAGI come from the germline V gene. The CDR3 length is 15 residues. V was trimmed by 0 bases and J by 4 bases, leaving 10 bases between them. CDR3 protein: CASSYSSVGNQPQHF. DNA for the CDR3: TGTGCCAGCAGTTACTCGTCGGTGGGGAATCAGCCCCAGCATTTT.

The rearrangement joins TRBV27 to TRBJ2-6, with 7 bases that match TRBD1. The V segment lost 6 bases and the J segment 0 bases; nucleotides outside the gene matches: 2. Germline V gene sequence: CDR1 MNHEY, CDR2 SMNVEV (reference sequence). The CDR3 sequence is 15 residues long. The CDR3 region is CASSWDSSGANVLTF. The CDR3 bases are TGTGCCAGCAGCTGGGACAGCTCTGGGGCCAACGTCCTGACTTTC. Combining the CDR3 with reference TRBV27 and TRBJ2-6 gives the whole variable domain EAQVTQNPRYLITVTGKKLTVTCSQNMNHEYMSWYRQDPGLGLRQIYYSMNVEVTDKGDVPEGYKVSRKEKRNFPLILESPSPNQTSLYFCASSWDSSGANVLTFGAGSRLTVL.

This clonotype is deemed medium-sized. The chain carries TRBV6-5 and TRBJ1-1; D may be TRBD1 (5 bases). CDR1 MNHEY and CDR2 SVGAGI come from the germline V gene. Trimming stripped 2 bases from V and 6 bases from J, with 10 bases between. The CDR3 loop spans 13 amino acids. The CDR3 reads CASSYQRGSEAFF. The CDR3 coding sequence is TGTGCCAGCAGTTACCAGAGGGGCTCTGAAGCTTTCTTT.